A single sample is the source of the 13 T cell receptor beta chains below, sequenced in a study of cytomegalovirus exposure and HLA in healthy donors. With 60 Vbeta and 13 Jbeta primers, the PCR was carried out. Produced via immunoSEQ multiplex PCR; TCRdb's table is partial and in-frame only. The table shows around 100,000 clones, with 76% occurring only once. Sequences were obtained from PBMCs. The source of these receptors is a man between 35 and 55 years old in good health and CMV-seronegative.

The sample holds a few counts of this clone. Other DNA sequences in this specimen translate into the identical CDR3. This sequence joins TRBV4-3 and TRBJ1-2, with D possibly TRBD1 on 6 matching bases. The CDR3 is 15 residues long. From germline, CDR1 is LGHNA and CDR2 YSLEER. V gave up 1 base and J gave up 4 bases, with 13 bases separating them. The CDR3 region is CASSQGGGEGYGYTF. The CDR3 nucleotides are TGCGCCAGCAGCCAAGGAGGGGGGGAGGGCTATGGCTACACCTTC.

This clone came up once. This rearrangement joins TRBV28 to TRBJ1-5, with a weak D call TRBD1 (5 bases). The length of the CDR3 is 15 residues. Trimming cost V 5 bases and J 4 bases, with 15 bases left between them. CDR1 MDHEN and CDR2 SYDVKM come from the germline V gene. The CDR3 spells CASSGALGGNQPQHF. CDR3 coding DNA: TGTGCCAGCAGTGGAGCGTTGGGGGGGAATCAGCCCCAGCATTTT.

Points on this clone: Compared with germline, one end of the junction differs, possibly owing to a read error. This chain uses TRBV7-9 with TRBJ1-2; tentatively, D is TRBD1 (6 bases). CDR1 is SEHNR and CDR2 is FQNEAQ in the germline V gene (reference sequence). This CDR3 is 12 amino acids long. The CDR3 is CSSSLTGKGYTF. As DNA, the CDR3 is TGTTCCAGCAGCTTAACAGGGAAAGGCTACACCTTC. The variable domain in full, completed from reference TRBV7-9 and TRBJ1-2, reads DTGVSQNPRHKITKRGQNVTFRCDPISEHNRLYWYRQTLGQGPEFLTYFQNEAQLEKSRLLSDRFSAERPKGSFSTLEIQRTEQGDSAMYLCSSSLTGKGYTFGSGTRLTVV.

This clone was picked up one time. The chain carries TRBV18 and TRBJ2-3; the match to TRBD2 covers 8 bases. Germline CDR1 KGHSH, CDR2 LQKENI. With 1 base clipped from V and 0 bases from J, the junction kept 3 bases outside the gene matches. The CDR3 runs to 16 residues. CDR3 loop: CASSPLAGRSTDTQYF. The CDR3 coding sequence is TGTGCCAGCTCACCACTAGCGGGGCGTAGCACAGATACGCAGTATTTT.

The chain carries TRBV7-2 and TRBJ2-3, with 7 bases matching TRBD1. This CDR3 has 12 residues. V was clipped by 10 bases and J by 2 bases; unmatched bases: 3. Germline loops: CDR1 SGHTA, CDR2 FQGNSA. This CDR3 is CANRGLTDTQYF. DNA for the CDR3: TGTGCCAACAGGGGCCTCACAGATACGCAGTATTTT.

V usage is TRBV10-1 and J usage is TRBJ2-1; 9 bases line up with TRBD2. This CDR3 spans 13 amino acids. The germline V gene has CDR1 WNHNN and CDR2 SYGVQD (reference sequence). V gave up 8 bases and J gave up 9 bases; unmatched junction bases: 8. The CDR3 spells CASQLAGEGEQFF. The CDR3 DNA sequence: TGCGCCAGCCAGTTAGCGGGGGAGGGTGAGCAGTTCTTC.

Only one count was recorded for this clone. The chain has TRBV2 and TRBJ1-1; no firm D call. The CDR3 is 13 residues long. V was trimmed by 0 bases and J by 6 bases, leaving 8 bases between them. In germline, CDR1 is SNHLY, CDR2 FYNNEI. CDR3: CASSEARRAEAFF. CDR3 DNA sequence: TGTGCCAGCAGTGAAGCGAGGAGGGCTGAAGCTTTCTTT.

This chain joins TRBV5-1 and TRBJ2-1; 7 nucleotides match TRBD1. CDR1 SGHRS and CDR2 YFSETQ come from the germline V gene. This CDR3 has 14 residues. The V gene end was trimmed by 2 bases and the J gene end by 3 bases; junction bases not matched to a gene: 2. As DNA, the CDR3 is TGCGCCAGCAGCTTTGGGACAGACTACAATGAGCAGTTCTTC. It is translated as CASSFGTDYNEQFF.

The count of this clone is one. The J gene is TRBJ1-6, the V gene TRBV28; weak D call: TRBD1 (5 bases). Trimming removed 7 bases from V and 7 bases from J, with 17 bases in between. The V gene's germline CDR1 is MDHEN and CDR2 SYDVKM. The CDR3 covers 15 residues. The CDR3 sequence is CASIGSGLINSPLHF. The CDR3 DNA reads as TGTGCCAGCATTGGGTCGGGACTGATAAATTCACCCCTCCACTTT.

As concerns this clone: The junction shows a germline mismatch at one end, possibly a read error. V usage is TRBV7-9 and J usage is TRBJ2-3; D may be TRBD1 (6 bases). The germline V gene encodes CDR1 SEHNR and CDR2 FQNEAQ (reference sequence). The CDR3 is 18 residues long. Here the CDR3 DNA reads TGTTCCAGCAGCACCCACCCCACCGGGACACTTAGCACAGATACGCAGTATTTT. This gives the protein CSSSTHPTGTLSTDTQYF.

This chain uses TRBV28 with TRBJ1-2; weak D call: TRBD1 (5 bases). Trimming removed 6 bases from V and 4 bases from J, with 18 bases in between. CDR1 and CDR2 (germline): MDHEN, SYDVKM. CDR3 length equals 15 residues. As DNA, the CDR3 is TGTGCCAGCAGCGTTACGGGGGAGCCTTTCTATGGCTACACCTTC. This gives the protein CASSVTGEPFYGYTF.

The chain employs TRBV7-2 and TRBJ1-4, with D possibly being TRBD1 (5 bases). CDR3 length equals 17 residues. V lost 5 bases, J lost 8 bases, and 24 bases lay in between. Looked up from germline, CDR1 is SGHTA and CDR2 is FQGNSA. CDR3 nucleotides: TGTGCCAGCAGCCATAACCTGGTGCGGCAGGGCGAAGAAAAACTGTTTTTT. Translating it yields CASSHNLVRQGEEKLFF. Drawing the rest from reference TRBV7-2 and TRBJ1-4, the complete variable domain is GAGVSQSPSNKVTEKGKDVELRCDPISGHTALYWYRQSLGQGLEFLIYFQGNSAPDKSGLPSDRFSAERTGGSVSTLTIQRTQQEDSAVYLCASSHNLVRQGEEKLFFGSGTQLSVL.

The gene calls are TRBV29-1 and TRBJ1-1, with 8 bases matching TRBD1. Trimming took 7 bases from V and 4 from J; bases not matched to a gene: 14. This CDR3 is built from 15 residues. Germline assignment: CDR1 SQVTM and CDR2 ANQGSEA. CDR3 sequence (DNA): TGCAGCGCCCCTGACCAACCAGGGGGCGGCACTGAAGCTTTCTTT. This codes for CSAPDQPGGGTEAFF.